This paragraph covers one T cell receptor beta chain sequence. Antigen specificity is unknown. The V end lost 6 bases, the J end lost 1 base, and 15 bases lay between the germline ends. Germline lookup yields CDR1 SGHVS and CDR2 FNYEAQ. The CDR3 covers 15 residues. Assay used: immunoSEQ multiplex PCR; TCRdb lists only in-frame clones, some missing. The sample consists of about 30,000 clones, 84% of them appearing once. This sample was included in a study of PD-L1 blockade in urothelial cancer. Study-level background: From 0 to 3 prior chemotherapy regimens had been given to the patients. It was at 3 weeks (second dose) and 6 weeks after treatment start that blood was analyzed. Findings and caveats of the study: Pretreatment TCR clonality in blood under the median foretold superior survival.

Time point specified: pretreatment peripheral blood. Specimen: PBMCs, collected around atezolizumab (anti-PD-L1) treatment. This receptor was obtained from a man aged 55-75 years with urothelial cancer. The rearrangement uses TRBV7-6 and TRBJ1-1, with D possibly TRBD1 on 6 matching bases. The CDR3: CASSSWGGKNTEAFF. CDR3 sequence (DNA): TGTGCCAGCAGTTCCTGGGGGGGCAAGAACACTGAAGCTTTCTTT.